The next 23 T cell receptor beta chains were all read from a single sample in a study of CD4 T cells in relation to SARS-CoV-2 and coronaviruses. Repertoires were generated with immunoSEQ multiplex PCR, while TCRdb's copy carries only in-frame clones and drops some. The profile shows about 37,000 clones, over 75% of them singletons. Sequencing was done on a sample of memory CD4+ T cells from PBMCs. The origin of the receptors is an adult with COVID-19.

The genes are TRBV18 and TRBJ1-5; unclear D gene. V lost 2 bases and J lost 9, with 20 bases in between. This CDR3 region has 16 residues. Germline V gene lookup returns CDR1 KGHSH and CDR2 LQKENI. CDR3 amino acids: CASSPTGRQDQWPQHF. The CDR3 coding sequence is TGTGCCAGCTCACCAACGGGTCGGCAGGACCAATGGCCCCAGCATTTT.

The V gene is TRBV6-5, the J gene TRBJ1-1; perhaps TRBD1 as D (5 bases). Germline CDR1 is MNHEY and CDR2 is SVGAGI. V gave up 2 bases and J gave up 5 bases, with 18 bases separating them. The CDR3 is 16 amino acids. CDR3 DNA sequence: TGTGCCAGCAGTTACGCACAAGGGCAGGGTCGTACTGAAGCTTTCTTT. Protein sequence: CASSYAQGQGRTEAFF.

The rearrangement links TRBV27 to TRBJ2-1, with 7 nucleotides matching TRBD2. The CDR3 covers 17 residues. Germline trimming cut 5 bases from V and 6 bases from J; bases unmatched to any gene: 16. CDR1 MNHEY and CDR2 SMNVEV come from the germline V gene (reference sequence). Written as DNA, the CDR3 is TGTGCCAGCAGTACCCGGGTGGGGGAGGGAGGGACCAATGAGCAGTTCTTC. As protein: CASSTRVGEGGTNEQFF.

V usage is TRBV3-1 (or the pseudogene TRBV3-2) and J usage is TRBJ1-1; tentative D call: TRBD1 (6 bases). V gave up 6 bases and J gave up 7 bases, with 9 bases separating them. The CDR3 is 11 amino acids. Per the germline V gene, CDR1 is LGHDT and CDR2 is YNNKEL (reference sequence). Here the CDR3 reads CASRQDSEAFF. The CDR3 DNA is TGTGCCAGCAGACAGGACAGTGAAGCTTTCTTT.

The chain recombines TRBV9 with TRBJ2-3; 12 bases align to TRBD2. V trimming: 0 bases; J trimming: 8 bases; junction bases outside the gene matches: 7. Germline CDR1 reads SGDLS; CDR2 reads YYNGEE. The CDR3 totals 16 residues. The CDR3 DNA reads as TGTGCCAGCAGCGTAGGACTAGCGGGAGAAGAGGTTACGCAGTATTTT. Protein sequence: CASSVGLAGEEVTQYF.

V is TRBV18 and J is TRBJ2-5; TRBD2 agrees at 12 bases. This CDR3 contains 16 residues. The V and J ends lost 3 bases and 5 bases, in that order; junction bases with no gene match: 7. In germline, CDR1 is KGHSH, CDR2 LQKENI. This chain's CDR3 is CASSPRLAGVGETQYF. CDR3 sequence (DNA): TGTGCCAGCTCACCCAGACTAGCGGGAGTTGGGGAGACCCAGTACTTC.

The chain recombines TRBV7-3 with TRBJ2-1; D perhaps matches TRBD2 (5 bases). The germline V gene has CDR1 SGHTA and CDR2 FQGTGA. The V gene lost 1 base and the J gene lost 5 bases, with 12 bases spanning the gap. This CDR3 comprises 15 residues. The CDR3 region is CASSLSASPHNEQFF. The CDR3 nucleotides are TGTGCCAGCAGCTTAAGTGCTAGCCCACACAATGAGCAGTTCTTC.

This sequence joins TRBV7-2 and TRBJ2-1, with TRBD1 matching over 10 bases. This CDR3 comprises 14 residues. V gave up 3 bases and J gave up 7 bases; unmatched junction bases: 3. The germline V gene encodes CDR1 SGHTA and CDR2 FQGNSA. For the CDR3, the DNA is TGTGCCAGCAGCTTCGACAGGGGGCGGAATGAGCAGTTCTTC. This encodes CASSFDRGRNEQFF.

The chain joins TRBV5-6 to TRBJ1-1; TRBD1 matches at 10 bases. V was clipped by 4 bases and J by 3 bases; unmatched bases: 9. The CDR3 totals 16 residues. CDR1 and CDR2 (germline): SGHDT, YYEEEE. The CDR3 sequence: CASSPQWTGGHTEAFF. The CDR3 nucleotides read TGTGCCAGCAGCCCCCAATGGACAGGGGGACACACTGAAGCTTTCTTT.

The chain joins TRBV6-5 to TRBJ2-3; TRBD2 aligns across 7 bases. Trimming removed 2 bases from V and 1 base from J; junction bases left unmatched: 0. The length of the CDR3 is 14 residues. Germline V CDR1 and CDR2: MNHEY, SVGAGI. CDR3 sequence: CASSYGGGTDTQYF. CDR3 coding DNA: TGTGCCAGCAGTTACGGGGGGGGCACAGATACGCAGTATTTT.

V and J are TRBV18 and TRBJ2-3; TRBD2 matches at 7 bases. V was pared by 6 bases and J by 4 bases, with 7 bases of the junction left unmatched. CDR1 is KGHSH, CDR2 LQKENI, per germline. CDR3 size: 14 residues. The CDR3 spells CASSPRTRSDTQYF. For the CDR3, the DNA is TGTGCCAGCTCCCCCAGGACTAGATCAGATACGCAGTATTTT.

This clone was seen a few times. The V call is TRBV7-9, the J call TRBJ1-6, with 7 bases lining up with TRBD1. The CDR3 is made up of 15 amino acids. Germline trimming cut 5 bases from V and 5 bases from J; bases unmatched to any gene: 6. Germline V gene data show CDR1 as SEHNR and CDR2 as FQNEAQ (reference sequence). Here the CDR3 DNA reads TGTGCCAGCAGCCCCCTACAGGGGAATAATTCACCCCTCCACTTT. Translated, it gives CASSPLQGNNSPLHF.

The V call is TRBV6-1, the J call TRBJ2-7; D gene unclear. CDR1 and CDR2 from the germline V gene are MNHNS and SASEGT. The V end was cut by 2 bases, the J end by 4 bases, with 18 bases between. CDR3 length: 16 amino acids. CDR3 in amino acids: CASSEYSTNRGYEQYF. CDR3 DNA sequence: TGTGCCAGCAGTGAATATTCGACGAATCGAGGATACGAGCAGTACTTC.

The chain is built from TRBV6-6 and TRBJ2-1; D gene uncertain. CDR1 is MNHNY and CDR2 is SVGAGI in the germline V gene (reference sequence). Deletions cut 5 bases from V and 1 base from J, with 9 bases between. CDR3 length: 14 residues. The DNA of the CDR3 is TGTGCCAGCAGTCTCCCGGGTTCCTACAATGAGCAGTTCTTC. It is translated as CASSLPGSYNEQFF.

The rearrangement joins TRBV29-1 to TRBJ2-1; 9 nucleotides align to TRBD2. Germline V lookup: CDR1 SQVTM, CDR2 ANQGSEA. This CDR3 comprises 16 residues. V lost 7 bases, J lost 7 bases, and 17 bases stayed unmatched. The CDR3 DNA sequence: TGCAGCGCGGGGGGGCTAGCGGGAAACTCAGGGAATGAGCAGTTCTTC. Amino acids: CSAGGLAGNSGNEQFF.

The CDR3 loop is CASSLVWTPVKFGANVLTF. In nucleotides, the CDR3 is TGTGCCAGCAGCTTAGTGTGGACACCGGTAAAGTTTGGGGCCAACGTCCTGACTTTC. This chain uses TRBV11-2 with TRBJ2-6; perhaps TRBD1 as D (5 bases). In germline, CDR1 is SGHAT, CDR2 FQNNGV. The CDR3 sequence is 19 residues long. Trimming took 1 base from V and 3 from J, leaving 19 bases between them.

The genes are TRBV4-3 and TRBJ2-2, with 9 bases matching TRBD2. V lost 0 bases and J lost 4; bases outside the gene matches: 12. This CDR3 has 19 amino acids. The germline V gene encodes CDR1 LGHNA and CDR2 YSLEER. The CDR3, as DNA: TGCGCCAGCAGCCAAGATCTCTACGCGGGAGGGCCTAGCACCGGGGAGCTGTTTTTT. It specifies CASSQDLYAGGPSTGELFF.

V usage is TRBV7-9 and J usage is TRBJ2-5, with 9 bases lining up with TRBD1. The germline CDR1 and CDR2 sequences are SEHNR and FQNEAQ (reference sequence). V gave up 0 bases and J gave up 5 bases; unmatched junction bases: 4. There are 15 residues in the CDR3. CDR3 coding DNA: TGTGCCAGCAGCTTAGCGACAGGGGGAGTGGAGACCCAGTACTTC. It is translated as CASSLATGGVETQYF. The full variable domain, in which reference TRBV7-9 and TRBJ2-5 provide the parts outside the CDR3, is DTGVSQNPRHKITKRGQNVTFRCDPISEHNRLYWYRQTLGQGPEFLTYFQNEAQLEKSRLLSDRFSAERPKGSFSTLEIQRTEQGDSAMYLCASSLATGGVETQYFGPGTRLLVL.

By sample share, this clone is medium-sized. V usage is TRBV4-2 and J usage is TRBJ2-7, with 10 bases lining up with TRBD2. The CDR3 loop spans 15 amino acids. Trimming took 1 base from V and 0 from J; bases not matched to a gene: 0. Germline values: CDR1 LGHNA, CDR2 YNFKEQ. The CDR3, as DNA: TGTGCCAGCAGCCAAGGACTAGCGGGCTCCTACGAGCAGTACTTC. Encoded protein: CASSQGLAGSYEQYF.

The chain couples TRBV15 to TRBJ2-2; D may be TRBD2 (5 bases). The CDR3 spans 16 residues. Germline V lookup: CDR1 LNHNV, CDR2 YYDKDF (reference sequence). The V and J ends lost 7 bases and 1 base respectively, with 16 bases between them. The CDR3 region has the DNA TGTGCCACCACAGAATTCTCGGGATTGAACACCGGGGAGCTGTTTTTT. Protein: CATTEFSGLNTGELFF.

This clone showed up just a few times. The chain employs TRBV21-1 and TRBJ2-1; the D call of TRBD2 is as the table states it, not checked on the DNA. TRBV21-1 is shown as a pseudogene. This CDR3 comprises 16 residues. As DNA, the CDR3 is TGTGCCAGCAGCAAAGTTGAGCGGGGCTCCTACAATGAGCAGTTCTTC. It codes for CASSKVERGSYNEQFF.

The chain carries TRBV15 and TRBJ2-5, with unresolved D. V was cut by 5 bases and J by 3 bases, with 4 bases left in between. This CDR3 is built from 11 residues. The germline gives CDR1 LNHNV, CDR2 YYDKDF (reference sequence). The CDR3 here is CATSDKETQYF. In DNA, the CDR3 is TGTGCCACCAGCGACAAAGAGACCCAGTACTTC.

The CDR3 here is CAWSVGNSPLHF. The DNA of the CDR3 is TGTGCCTGGAGTGTAGGGAACTCACCCCTCCACTTT. The rearrangement uses TRBV30 and TRBJ1-6; D unclear. V dropped 0 bases and J dropped 10 bases, with 7 bases sitting between them. Looked up from germline, CDR1 is GTSNPN and CDR2 is SVGIG (reference sequence). CDR3 length: 12 amino acids.